Listed here are 14 T cell receptor beta chains from one sample, sequenced in a study of breast tumors, draining lymph nodes, adjacent tissues. The lymph nodes were axillary draining lymph nodes from breast cancer patients. TCRdb reanalysed the multiplex PCR reads using MiXCR and keeps one entry per CDR3 protein. The repertoire consists of about 230,000 distinct CDR3 sequences, with 32% occurring once and the leading ten covering more than 1.3%. Sequencing was performed on axillary lymph node tissue. Receptors were obtained from a female donor with breast cancer. Some clones in this sample may be carry-over from other donors' samples.

A remark on this clonotype: One end of the junction is discordant with germline, which a read error may explain. J is TRBJ1-5 and V is TRBV7-2, with D possibly being TRBD1 (6 bases). The CDR3 is 16 amino acids. CDR1 and CDR2 (germline): SGHTA, FQGNSA. The CDR3: CASSLLGAMGNRPQHF. CDR3 nucleotide sequence: TGTGCCAGCAGCCTGCTGGGGGCAATGGGCAATCGGCCCCAGCATTTT. Looking up the rest from reference TRBV7-2 and TRBJ1-5 gives the full variable domain: GAGVSQSPSNKVTEKGKDVELRCDPISGHTALYWYRQSLGQGLEFLIYFQGNSAPDKSGLPSDRFSAERTGGSVSTLTIQRTQQEDSAVYLCASSLLGAMGNRPQHFGDGTRLSIL.

This clonotype occurred many times. V gene TRBV5-8 combines with J gene TRBJ2-6; D remains ambiguous. Germline-derived CDR1 and CDR2 are SGHTS and YDEGEE. V gave up 3 bases and J gave up 2 bases, with 0 bases separating them. CDR3 length: 12 residues. DNA for the CDR3: TGTGCCAGCAGCTCTGGGGCCAACGTCCTGACTTTC. It is translated as CASSSGANVLTF.

At least ten counts were recorded for this clonotype. The V call is TRBV11-2, the J call TRBJ2-1; 12 nucleotides line up with TRBD2. Germline V lookup: CDR1 SGHAT, CDR2 FQNNGV. V trimming: 4 bases; J trimming: 4 bases; junction bases outside the gene matches: 11. This CDR3 comprises 18 residues. The CDR3 reads CASSSKATSGSTYNEQFF. CDR3 bases: TGTGCCAGCAGCTCGAAAGCGACTAGCGGGAGTACTTACAATGAGCAGTTCTTC.

This clonotype was recorded many times. The V call is TRBV20-1, the J call TRBJ2-7, with 10 positions matching TRBD1. V was clipped by 3 bases and J by 2 bases; unmatched bases: 16. CDR3 length: 18 residues. Looked up from germline, CDR1 is DFQATT and CDR2 is SNEGSKA (reference sequence). Here the CDR3 reads CSASKTGTGVLRTYEQYF. The CDR3 DNA follows: TGCAGTGCTAGCAAAACCGGGACAGGGGTATTGAGGACCTACGAGCAGTACTTC.

This clonotype has at least ten counts. CDR3 coding DNA: TGTGCCAGCAGTTACCCACTAGCTGCGGTTTACGAGCAGTACTTC. It translates to CASSYPLAAVYEQYF. The gene calls are TRBV6-2 or TRBV6-3 and TRBJ2-7; perhaps TRBD2 as D (6 bases). The CDR3 has 15 residues. Trimming took off 2 bases at V and 4 bases at J, with 15 bases between the two ends. Germline CDR1 reads MNHEY; CDR2 reads SVGEGT.

Notes on this clonotype: Just one base apart from a much larger clone, this may be a read error. The CDR3 protein is CASSKGVSAVLEAQYF. In nucleotides, the CDR3 is TGTGCCAGCAGCAAAGGGGTTAGCGCGGTCCTTGAGGCCCAGTACTTC. The chain is built from TRBV11-2 and TRBJ2-5, with D tentatively TRBD1 or TRBD2 (5 bases each). V was pared by 5 bases and J by 9 bases, with 25 bases between. This CDR3 has 16 residues. Germline lookup yields CDR1 SGHAT and CDR2 FQNNGV.

This clonotype has just a few counts. V and J are TRBV6-6 and TRBJ1-1, with no clear D. Germline V gene sequence: CDR1 MNHNY, CDR2 SVGAGI (reference sequence). The CDR3 consists of 12 residues. Trimming stripped 6 bases from V and 3 bases from J, with 8 bases between. CDR3 amino acids: CASSPRDTEAFF. The CDR3 DNA reads TGTGCCAGCAGCCCTAGGGACACTGAAGCTTTCTTT.

This clonotype was recorded at least ten times. This rearrangement joins TRBV30 to TRBJ2-2; tentative D call: TRBD2 (6 bases). With 3 bases removed from V and 4 bases from J, the gap between germline ends came to 15 bases. The CDR3 extends over 15 amino acids. The V gene's germline CDR1 is GTSNPN and CDR2 SVGIG (reference sequence). The CDR3 is CAWSRRGRLTGELFF. CDR3 in DNA: TGTGCCTGGAGCCGGCGGGGACGCCTCACCGGGGAGCTGTTTTTT.

On this clonotype itself: This sequence may be a read error, since a much larger clone differs from it by one base. This sequence joins TRBV5-4 and TRBJ2-2; D is unresolved. The germline V gene has CDR1 SGHNT and CDR2 YYREEE (reference sequence). CDR3 length: 15 amino acids. The CDR3 is CASSLGAAKTGELFF. CDR3 DNA: TGTGCCAGCAGCTTGGGGGCTGCGAAGACCGGGGAGCTGTTTTTT.

This clonotype showed up many times. The chain has TRBV6-1 and TRBJ2-7; weak D call: TRBD2 (6 bases). The V gene lost 7 bases and the J gene lost 5 bases, with 30 bases spanning the gap. CDR1 MNHNS and CDR2 SASEGT come from the germline V gene. This CDR3 spans 18 amino acids. As DNA, the CDR3 is TGTGCCAGCATGGATCGGGGACTCCCTACAAAGTTTTCCCACGAGCAGTACTTC. Translation: CASMDRGLPTKFSHEQYF.

The rearrangement links TRBV27 to TRBJ2-5, with unresolved D. Deletions cut 6 bases from V and 1 base from J, with 9 bases between. Germline V gene data show CDR1 as MNHEY and CDR2 as SMNVEV (reference sequence). The CDR3 contains 13 residues. CDR3 region: CASRGRLQETQYF. For the CDR3, the DNA is TGTGCCAGCAGAGGACGCCTCCAAGAGACCCAGTACTTC.

This clonotype was seen only a few times. A single base separates this from a much larger clone, so it may be a read error. This sequence joins TRBV4-1 and TRBJ1-4, with D possibly TRBD1 on 6 matching bases. The CDR3 is made up of 14 amino acids. CDR1 and CDR2 from the germline V gene are MGHRA and YSYEKL. As DNA, the CDR3 is TGCGCCGGCAGCCCCGGCAGGGGTAATGAAAAACTGTTTTTT. It yields the protein CAGSPGRGNEKLFF.

The sample holds many counts of this clonotype. The chain combines TRBV6-1 with TRBJ2-7; 11 bases match TRBD2. The J segment lost 6 bases and the V segment lost 7 bases, leaving 11 bases of the junction unmatched. The CDR3 runs to 15 residues. Germline CDR1 reads MNHNS; CDR2 reads SASEGT. The CDR3 DNA follows: TGTGCCAGCATTAGACTACTAGCGGGAGAGGGCGAGCAGTACTTC. Translated, it gives CASIRLLAGEGEQYF.

This clonotype was observed at least ten times. This rearrangement joins TRBV3-1 to TRBJ1-3; no definite D call. The CDR3 consists of 12 residues. Germline assignment: CDR1 LGHDT and CDR2 YNNKEL (reference sequence). V was clipped by 4 bases and J by 4 bases, with 5 bases between them. The CDR3 reads CASSLWGNTIYF. CDR3 nucleotides: TGTGCCAGCAGCCTCTGGGGAAACACCATATATTTT.